The 8 T cell receptor beta chains presented below share a single source sample, sequenced in a study of blood T cell repertoires in COVID-19. TCRdb's table, derived via immunoSEQ multiplex PCR, lists solely in-frame clones and lacks some. Of roughly 230,000 clones in the sample, 70% to 90% were seen once. Sequencing input: peripheral blood. These receptors were obtained from a man aged 35 to 55 with acute or convalescent COVID-19.

This chain links TRBV6-5 with TRBJ2-5; D gene uncertain. CDR1 is MNHEY, CDR2 SVGAGI, per germline. Trimming took off 0 bases at V and 6 bases at J, with 11 bases between the two ends. CDR3 length: 14 amino acids. CDR3 nucleotide sequence: TGTGCCAGCAGTTACTCAGCCGGGTCACAGACCCAGTACTTC. This encodes CASSYSAGSQTQYF.

The V call is TRBV28, the J call TRBJ1-5, with a weak D call TRBD1 (5 bases). Germline V gene lookup returns CDR1 MDHEN and CDR2 SYDVKM. Trimming pared 6 bases from V and 0 bases from J, leaving 9 bases between. The length of the CDR3 is 14 residues. The CDR3, as DNA: TGTGCCAGCAGCGACAGAGATAGCAATCAGCCCCAGCATTTT. Protein sequence: CASSDRDSNQPQHF.

The V call is TRBV14, the J call TRBJ2-3; the match to TRBD2 covers 8 bases. The trim removed 3 bases at V and 6 bases at J, leaving 8 bases unmatched. CDR3 length: 15 amino acids. Germline CDR1 is SGHDN and CDR2 is FVKESK. CDR3 DNA sequence: TGTGCCAGCAGCCAGCAAGCGGGGGCCAAGGATACGCAGTATTTT. It encodes CASSQQAGAKDTQYF.

The rearrangement uses TRBV15 and TRBJ1-5; tentatively, D is TRBD1 (5 bases). Germline V CDR1 and CDR2: LNHNV, YYDKDF (reference sequence). The V and J ends lost 1 base and 4 bases respectively, with 14 bases between them. The CDR3 is 16 residues long. The CDR3 region is CATSRVRQSSNQPQHF. The CDR3 DNA follows: TGTGCCACCAGCAGAGTCCGACAGAGCTCGAATCAGCCCCAGCATTTT.

This clone was seen a few times. This rearrangement joins TRBV7-8 to TRBJ2-1, with TRBD2 identical over 10 bases. The length of the CDR3 is 15 residues. V dropped 4 bases and J dropped 6; count of bases not matched to a gene: 6. In germline, CDR1 is SGHVS, CDR2 FQNEAQ. CDR3 DNA: TGTGCCAGCAGCTGGCCGGGACTAGCGTCCAATGAGCAGTTCTTC. Residues: CASSWPGLASNEQFF.

The chain uses TRBV30 and TRBJ2-4, with D perhaps matching TRBD2 (5 bases). This CDR3 has 12 amino acids. CDR1 GTSNPN and CDR2 SVGIG come from the germline V gene (reference sequence). Trimming removed 4 bases at V and 3 bases at J, with 7 bases between. The CDR3 DNA is TGTGCCTGGACCCGGGACAAAAACATTCAGTACTTC. This gives the protein CAWTRDKNIQYF.

J is TRBJ1-5 and V is TRBV10-1; 10 positions match TRBD1. Trimming cost V 7 bases and J 5 bases; bases outside gene matches: 5. The CDR3 length is 14 residues. Germline CDR1 is WNHNN and CDR2 is SYGVQD (reference sequence). The CDR3 region has the DNA TGCGCCAGCACCCGGACAGGGGGTGATCAGCCCCAGCATTTT. This translates into CASTRTGGDQPQHF.

The chain carries TRBV19 and TRBJ2-1; 7 nucleotides align to TRBD2. The CDR3 loop spans 13 amino acids. Looked up from germline, CDR1 is LNHDA and CDR2 is SQIVND (reference sequence). V dropped 10 bases and J dropped 6; count of bases not matched to a gene: 9. The CDR3 nucleotides are TGTGCCACCGCGGGGGTAGTCGGCAATGAGCAGTTCTTC. Its translation is CATAGVVGNEQFF.